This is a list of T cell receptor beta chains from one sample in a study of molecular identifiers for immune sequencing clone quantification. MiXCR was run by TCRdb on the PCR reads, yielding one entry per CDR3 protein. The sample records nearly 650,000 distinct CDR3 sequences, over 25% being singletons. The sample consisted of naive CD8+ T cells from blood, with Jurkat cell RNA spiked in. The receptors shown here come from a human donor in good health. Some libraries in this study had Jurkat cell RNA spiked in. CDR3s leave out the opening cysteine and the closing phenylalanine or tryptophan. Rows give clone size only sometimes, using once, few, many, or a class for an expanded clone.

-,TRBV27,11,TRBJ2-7,ASSPTAIYAPY
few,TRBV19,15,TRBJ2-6,ASSTPGPGAGANVLT
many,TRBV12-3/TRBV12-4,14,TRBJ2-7,ASSPQTSIVLDEQY
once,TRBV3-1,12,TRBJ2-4,ASSLTGTENTQY
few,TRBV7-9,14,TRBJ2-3,ASSTRGTGGTDTQY
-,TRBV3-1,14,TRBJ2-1,ASSQDGGRGNNAPF
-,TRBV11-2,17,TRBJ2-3,ASSLAGLAGVRAGDTQY
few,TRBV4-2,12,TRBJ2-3,ASSQFVGPDTQY
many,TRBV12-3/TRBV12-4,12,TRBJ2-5,ASSLEFSRETQY
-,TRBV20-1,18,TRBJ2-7,SARRGPGTGDEFPLYEQY
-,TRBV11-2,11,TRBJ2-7,ASSSPNSYEQY
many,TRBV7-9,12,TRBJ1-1,ASSAAGGPLEAF
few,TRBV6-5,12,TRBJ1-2,ASSPWTGDYGYT
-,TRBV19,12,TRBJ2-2,ASTPRQITGELF
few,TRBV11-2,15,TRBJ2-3,ASSLLMGLAGTDTQY
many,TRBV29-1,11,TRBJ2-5,SHDKENQETQY
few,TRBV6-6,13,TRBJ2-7,ASSSKRAGLLEQY
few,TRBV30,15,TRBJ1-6,AWSRTPRDRINSPLH
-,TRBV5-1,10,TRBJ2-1,ASSCSDNEQI
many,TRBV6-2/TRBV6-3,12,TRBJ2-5,ASTRTSRQETQY
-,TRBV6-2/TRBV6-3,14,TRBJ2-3,ASSHPLAGNTETQY
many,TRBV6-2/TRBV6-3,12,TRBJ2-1,ASSLWTDYNEQF
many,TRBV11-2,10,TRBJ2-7,ASSQTGNEQY
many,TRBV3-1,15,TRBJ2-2,ASSQEGLASNTGELF
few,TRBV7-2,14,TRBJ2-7,ASRLVGGGASYEQY
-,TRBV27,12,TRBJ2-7,ASSSREQVYEQY
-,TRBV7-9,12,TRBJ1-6,ASSFGQGYSPLH
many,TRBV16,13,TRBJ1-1,ASSQSVGRNTEAF
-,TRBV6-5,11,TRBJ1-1,ASRQARVTEAF
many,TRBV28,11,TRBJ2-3,ASSLRVLDTQY
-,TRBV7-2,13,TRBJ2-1,ASSIPGLADNEQF
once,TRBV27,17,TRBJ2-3,ASTPLSSVVAGGTDTQY
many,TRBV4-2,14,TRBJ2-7,ASSQDLREGRDEQY
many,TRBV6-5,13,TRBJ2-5,ASQLFLNYQETQY
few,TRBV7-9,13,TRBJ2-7,ASSQAQALSYEQY
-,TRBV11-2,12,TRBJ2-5,ASSRGTEHETQY
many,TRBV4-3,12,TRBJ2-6,ASSQRSGANVLT